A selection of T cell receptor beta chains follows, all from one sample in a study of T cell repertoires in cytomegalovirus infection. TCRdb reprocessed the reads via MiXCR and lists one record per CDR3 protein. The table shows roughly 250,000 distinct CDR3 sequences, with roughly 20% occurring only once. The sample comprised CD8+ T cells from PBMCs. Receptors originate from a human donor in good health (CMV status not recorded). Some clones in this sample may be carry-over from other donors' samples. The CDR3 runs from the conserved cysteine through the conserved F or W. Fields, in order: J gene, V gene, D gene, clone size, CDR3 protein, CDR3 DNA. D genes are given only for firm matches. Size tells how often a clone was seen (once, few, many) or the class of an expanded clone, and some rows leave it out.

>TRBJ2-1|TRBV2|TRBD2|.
CASSEAAGGYEQFF
TGTGCCAGCAGTGAAGCGGCGGGGGGATATGAGCAGTTCTTC
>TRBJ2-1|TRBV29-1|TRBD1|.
CSVQGQGLADEQFF
TGCAGCGTTCAGGGACAGGGCCTAGCGGATGAGCAGTTCTTC
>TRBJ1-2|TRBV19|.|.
CASIMTLGVHGYTF
TGTGCCAGTATTATGACTCTAGGGGTTCATGGCTACACCTTC
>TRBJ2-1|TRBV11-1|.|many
CASSFRGNHNEQFF
TGTGCCAGCAGCTTTCGGGGGAATCACAATGAGCAGTTCTTC
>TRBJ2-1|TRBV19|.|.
CASSSAVAYNEQFF
TGTGCCAGTAGTTCGGCGGTAGCCTACAATGAGCAGTTCTTC
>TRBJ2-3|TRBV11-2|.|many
CASSSLGDTQYF
TGTGCCAGCAGCTCCCTGGGTGATACGCAGTATTTT
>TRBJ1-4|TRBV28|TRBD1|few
CASSLPGTDGTNEKLFF
TGTGCCAGCAGTTTACCTGGGACAGACGGAACTAATGAAAAACTGTTTTTT
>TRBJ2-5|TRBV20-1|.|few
CSASPGFGTILQETQYF
TGCAGTGCTAGTCCCGGATTTGGTACTATTTTACAAGAGACCCAGTACTTC
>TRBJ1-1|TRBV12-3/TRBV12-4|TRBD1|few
CASSSYRGTEAFF
TGTGCCAGCAGTTCTTACAGGGGCACTGAAGCTTTCTTT
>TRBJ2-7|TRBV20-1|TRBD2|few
CSARQVAGIYEQYF
TGCAGTGCTAGACAGGTAGCGGGGATCTACGAGCAGTACTTC
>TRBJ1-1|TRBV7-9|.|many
CASSLPTGNTEAFF
TGTGCCAGCAGCCTACCAACGGGGAACACTGAAGCTTTCTTT
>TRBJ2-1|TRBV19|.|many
CASSIRVPYNEQFF
TGTGCCAGTAGTATCAGGGTGCCCTACAATGAGCAGTTCTTC
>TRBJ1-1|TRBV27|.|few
CASRRPWDTEAFF
TGTGCCAGCAGGAGACCGTGGGACACTGAAGCTTTCTTT
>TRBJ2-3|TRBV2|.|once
CASSEAHAPTGDTQYF
TGTGCCAGCAGTGAAGCGCACGCCCCGACTGGAGATACGCAGTATTTT
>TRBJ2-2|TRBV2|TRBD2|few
CASIESGGAAAGELFF
TGTGCCAGCATCGAAAGCGGGGGGGCAGCCGCCGGGGAGCTGTTTTTT
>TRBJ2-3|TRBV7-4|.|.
CASSRNPPSTDTQYF
TGTGCCAGCAGCAGGAACCCCCCGAGCACAGATACGCAGTATTTT
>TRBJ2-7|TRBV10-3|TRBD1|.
CAISEPSGTETYEQYF
TGTGCCATCAGTGAGCCCTCCGGGACAGAGACCTACGAGCAGTACTTC
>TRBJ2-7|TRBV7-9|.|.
CASTPGREQYF
TGTGCCAGCACCCCCGGACGAGAGCAGTACTTC
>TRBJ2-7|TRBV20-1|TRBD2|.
CSARHLAGFDEQYF
TGCAGTGCTAGACACCTAGCGGGGTTTGACGAGCAGTACTTC
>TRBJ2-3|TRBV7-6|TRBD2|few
CASSSISGTSATDTQYF
TGTGCCAGCAGCTCGATATCCGGGACTAGCGCTACAGATACGCAGTATTTT
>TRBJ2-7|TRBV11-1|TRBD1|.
CASRATGGYEQYF
TGTGCCAGCAGGGCAACAGGGGGCTACGAGCAGTACTTC
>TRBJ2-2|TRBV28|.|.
CASSLGWENSGELFF
TGTGCCAGCAGTCTCGGATGGGAGAACTCCGGGGAGCTGTTTTTT
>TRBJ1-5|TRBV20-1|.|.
CSASQGLNQPQHF
TGCAGTGCTAGTCAAGGGTTGAATCAGCCCCAGCATTTT
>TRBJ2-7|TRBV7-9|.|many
CASRSQGGPPYEQYF
TGTGCCAGCAGATCCCAGGGAGGTCCCCCTTACGAGCAGTACTTC
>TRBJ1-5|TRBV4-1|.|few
CASSHRDNQPQHF
TGCGCCAGCAGCCATCGAGACAATCAGCCCCAGCATTTT
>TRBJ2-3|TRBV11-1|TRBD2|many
CASSTPRDYGPTDTQYF
TGTGCCAGCAGCACACCGCGGGACTACGGCCCCACAGATACGCAGTATTTT
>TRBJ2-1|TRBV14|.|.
CASSRAVSSYNEQFF
TGTGCCAGCAGCCGGGCGGTGAGCTCCTACAATGAGCAGTTCTTC
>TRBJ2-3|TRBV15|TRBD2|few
CATSRGTSGTGFRPDTQYF
TGTGCCACCAGCAGAGGGACTAGCGGGACTGGATTCCGCCCAGATACGCAGTATTTT
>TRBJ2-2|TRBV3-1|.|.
CASMWGSGTGELFF
TGTGCCAGCATGTGGGGGTCGGGCACCGGGGAGCTGTTTTTT
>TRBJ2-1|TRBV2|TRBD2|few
CASQRGDSYNEQFF
TGTGCCAGCCAGCGGGGGGACTCCTACAATGAGCAGTTCTTC
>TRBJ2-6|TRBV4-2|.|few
CASSQEGSGSGANVLTF
TGTGCCAGCAGCCAAGAAGGTTCAGGCTCTGGGGCCAACGTCCTGACTTTC
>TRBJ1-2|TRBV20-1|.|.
CSANHGRDNYGYTF
TGCAGTGCTAACCACGGCCGGGACAACTATGGCTACACCTTC
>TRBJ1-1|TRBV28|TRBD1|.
CASSFSWAGTGSVLDPEAFF
TGTGCCAGCAGTTTCAGTTGGGCCGGGACAGGGTCCGTCCTGGATCCTGAAGCTTTCTTT
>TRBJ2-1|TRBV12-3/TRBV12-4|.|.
CASSWGRNEQFF
TGTGCCAGCAGTTGGGGGAGGAATGAGCAGTTCTTC
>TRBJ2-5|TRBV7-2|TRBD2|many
CASSTSGLLETQYF
TGTGCCAGCAGCACTAGCGGGCTACTGGAGACCCAGTACTTC
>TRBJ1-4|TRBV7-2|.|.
CASSARRAGSNEKLFF
TGTGCCAGCAGCGCCCGGAGGGCAGGGTCTAATGAAAAACTGTTTTTT
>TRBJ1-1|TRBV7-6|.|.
CASSSGHDTEAFF
TGTGCCAGCAGCTCTGGACACGACACTGAAGCTTTCTTT
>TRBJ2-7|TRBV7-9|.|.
CASSAGTVGYEQYF
TGTGCCAGCAGTGCCGGGACGGTAGGCTACGAGCAGTACTTC
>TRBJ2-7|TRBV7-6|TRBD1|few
CASRAGTGGFEQYF
TGTGCCAGCAGGGCCGGGACAGGGGGGTTCGAGCAGTACTTC
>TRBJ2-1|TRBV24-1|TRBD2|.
CATSRGGVEQFF
TGTGCCACCAGTCGGGGGGGTGTTGAGCAGTTCTTC
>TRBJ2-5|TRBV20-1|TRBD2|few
CSATGLAGFETQYF
TGCAGTGCCACGGGACTAGCGGGGTTTGAGACCCAGTACTTC
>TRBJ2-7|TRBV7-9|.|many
CASSPGHLYEQYF
TGTGCCAGCAGTCCGGGACACCTTTACGAGCAGTACTTC
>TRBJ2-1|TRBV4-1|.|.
CASSQVYGFEQFF
TGCGCCAGCAGCCAAGTATATGGGTTTGAGCAGTTCTTC
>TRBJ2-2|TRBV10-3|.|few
CAISESPGTGELFF
TGTGCCATCAGTGAGTCGCCAGGCACCGGGGAGCTGTTTTTT
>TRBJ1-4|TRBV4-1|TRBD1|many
CASSPEDRSTEKLFF
TGCGCCAGCAGCCCGGAGGACAGGAGCACCGAAAAACTGTTTTTT